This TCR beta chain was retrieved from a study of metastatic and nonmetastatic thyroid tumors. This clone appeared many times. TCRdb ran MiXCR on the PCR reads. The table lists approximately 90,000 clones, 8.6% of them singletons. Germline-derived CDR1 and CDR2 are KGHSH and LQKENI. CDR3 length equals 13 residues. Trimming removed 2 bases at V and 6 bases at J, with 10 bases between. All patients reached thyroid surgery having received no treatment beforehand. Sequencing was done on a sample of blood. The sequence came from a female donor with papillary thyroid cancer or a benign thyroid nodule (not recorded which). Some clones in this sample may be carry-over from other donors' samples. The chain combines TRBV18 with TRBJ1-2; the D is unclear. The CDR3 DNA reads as TGTGCCAGCTCACCAGGGATCCGGGATGGCTACACCTTC. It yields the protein CASSPGIRDGYTF.